The rows below give T cell receptor beta chains drawn from one sample of a study of patients and donors after allogeneic stem cell transplantation. TCRdb reprocessed the RT-PCR reads via MiXCR and lists one record per CDR3 protein. This sample carries hundreds of thousands of distinct CDR3 sequences, 16% of them seen once, and the ten largest clones take just over 7%. The sequenced sample was blood, either unsorted or a sorted T cell fraction (not recorded which). Receptors originate from a human donor who was either an allogeneic HSCT recipient or a stem cell or donor lymphocyte infusion donor (not recorded which). It is not recorded whose cells these are; they may come from a transplant donor. CDR3s include the opening cysteine and the closing phenylalanine or tryptophan. The order of the fields is V gene, J gene, CDR3 protein.

TRBV11-3	TRBJ2-1	CASSSLSLLAHVNEQFF
TRBV10-3	TRBJ1-4	CAISTPGDEKLFF
TRBV3-1	TRBJ2-7	CASSPRGGGGGYEQYF
TRBV20-1	TRBJ2-7	CSAEQEYEQYF
TRBV18	TRBJ1-6	CASSAFEGKNSPLHF
TRBV5-1	TRBJ1-3	CASSREQGAKGNTIYF
TRBV12-3/TRBV12-4	TRBJ2-5	CASSADRAETQYF
TRBV7-3	TRBJ2-3	CASSAKFGALPQYF
TRBV10-2	TRBJ2-1	CASSDGTQVEEQFF
TRBV20-1	TRBJ1-5	CSARGQYSNQPQHF
TRBV20-1	TRBJ2-7	CSATTGVSGEQYF
TRBV18	TRBJ2-3	CASSSGGIGDTQYF
TRBV5-1	TRBJ2-2	CASSLVPSGRTDGELFF
TRBV12-3/TRBV12-4	TRBJ2-5	CASSFGGVQTQYF
TRBV12-3/TRBV12-4	TRBJ2-2	CASSLDVREGKGTGELFF
TRBV20-1	TRBJ1-5	CSASLEDSNQPQHF
TRBV12-1	TRBJ2-2	CASSFYPYAGAPLPNTGELFF
TRBV5-1	TRBJ1-2	CASSSTGDGIYGYTF
TRBV6-1	TRBJ1-1	CASSAQRWGFDGNGFF
TRBV10-3	TRBJ1-1	CATEGAVNTEAFF
TRBV5-1	TRBJ2-3	CASSRQTDTQYF
TRBV5-6	TRBJ2-1	CASSLDSAGAYNEQFF
TRBV7-9	TRBJ2-7	CASSLGGRIYEQYF
TRBV5-6	TRBJ1-5	CASSRRARTSNQPQHF
TRBV5-1	TRBJ1-2	CASSLAAGARGYGYTF
TRBV6-1	TRBJ2-4	CASSATTGAKNIQYF
TRBV4-2	TRBJ1-1	CASSQSQGATEAFF
TRBV10-3	TRBJ2-1	CAISDIWTSGNNEQFF
TRBV11-2	TRBJ2-7	CASSFLTGRRAYEQYF
TRBV20-1	TRBJ2-1	CSAWDSNSYNEQFF
TRBV20-1	TRBJ1-2	CSARRRGQGPYGYTF
TRBV27	TRBJ1-1	CASSMSRDRGTEAFF
TRBV5-1	TRBJ2-3	CASSWDRGRPDTQYF